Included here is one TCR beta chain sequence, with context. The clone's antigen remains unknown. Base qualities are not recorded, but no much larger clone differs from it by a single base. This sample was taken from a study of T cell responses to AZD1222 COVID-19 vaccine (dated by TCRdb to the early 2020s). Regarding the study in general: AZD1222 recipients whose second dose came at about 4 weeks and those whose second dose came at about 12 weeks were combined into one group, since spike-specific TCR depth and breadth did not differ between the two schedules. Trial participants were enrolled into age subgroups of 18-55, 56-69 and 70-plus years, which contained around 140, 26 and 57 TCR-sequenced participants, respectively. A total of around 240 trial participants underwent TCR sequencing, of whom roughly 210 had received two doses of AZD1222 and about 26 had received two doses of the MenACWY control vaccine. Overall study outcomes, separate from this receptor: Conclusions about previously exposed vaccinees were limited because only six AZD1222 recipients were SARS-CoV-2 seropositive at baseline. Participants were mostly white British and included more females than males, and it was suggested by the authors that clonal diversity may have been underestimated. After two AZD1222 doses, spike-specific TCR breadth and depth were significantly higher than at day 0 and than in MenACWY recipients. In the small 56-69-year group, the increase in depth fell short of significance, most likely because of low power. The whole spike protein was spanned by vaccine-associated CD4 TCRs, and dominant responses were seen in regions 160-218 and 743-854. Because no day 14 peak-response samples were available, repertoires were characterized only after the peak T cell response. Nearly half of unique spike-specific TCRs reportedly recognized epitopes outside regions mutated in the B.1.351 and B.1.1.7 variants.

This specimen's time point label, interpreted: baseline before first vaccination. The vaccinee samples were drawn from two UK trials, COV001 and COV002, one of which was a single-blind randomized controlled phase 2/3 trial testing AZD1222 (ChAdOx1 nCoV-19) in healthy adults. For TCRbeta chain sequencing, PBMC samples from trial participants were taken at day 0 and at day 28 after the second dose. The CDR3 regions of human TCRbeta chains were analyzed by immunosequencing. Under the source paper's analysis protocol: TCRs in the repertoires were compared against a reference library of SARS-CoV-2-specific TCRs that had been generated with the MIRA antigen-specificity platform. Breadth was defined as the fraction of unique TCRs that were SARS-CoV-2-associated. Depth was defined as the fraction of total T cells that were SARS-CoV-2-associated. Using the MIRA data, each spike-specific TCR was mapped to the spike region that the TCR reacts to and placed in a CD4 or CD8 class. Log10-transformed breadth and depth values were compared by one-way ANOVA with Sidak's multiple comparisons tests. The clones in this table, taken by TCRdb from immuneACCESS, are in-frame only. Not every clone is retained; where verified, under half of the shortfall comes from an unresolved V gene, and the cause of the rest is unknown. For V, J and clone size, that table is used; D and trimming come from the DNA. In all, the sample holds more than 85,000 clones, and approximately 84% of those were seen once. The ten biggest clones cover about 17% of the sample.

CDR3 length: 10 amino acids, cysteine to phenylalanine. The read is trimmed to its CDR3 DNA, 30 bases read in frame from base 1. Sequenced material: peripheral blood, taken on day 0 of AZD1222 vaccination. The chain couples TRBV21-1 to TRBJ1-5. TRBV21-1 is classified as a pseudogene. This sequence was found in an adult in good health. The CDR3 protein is CASTPLPQHF. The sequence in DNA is TGTGCCAGCACTCCCCTGCCCCAGCATTTT.